Included here is one TCR beta chain sequence, with context. The source of the sample is a study of early T cells in non-severe SARS-CoV-2 infection. TCRdb analysed the 5' RACE reads with MiXCR anew, one entry per CDR3 protein. The sample carries under 80,000 distinct CDR3 sequences, 9.5% to 13% recorded once. Germline V gene sequence: CDR1 SNHLY, CDR2 FYNNEI. This CDR3 region has 14 residues. J was trimmed by 7 bases and V by 6 bases; bases with no gene match: 9. The chain couples TRBV2 to TRBJ1-5, with TRBD1 matching over 7 bases. This receptor was identified in an adult who was a healthcare worker with PCR-confirmed SARS-CoV-2 infection or an uninfected control (not recorded which). The sample comprised whole blood. CDR3 sequence: CASRGRGRYQPQHF. CDR3 bases: TGTGCCAGCAGGGGTAGGGGGCGATACCAGCCCCAGCATTTT.